This is a list of T cell receptor beta chains from one sample in a study of graft-versus-host responses after intestinal transplantation. These receptors' targets are unknown. Data came from immunoSEQ multiplex PCR; TCRdb stores just in-frame clones and leaves some out. The data contain about 120,000 clones, 85% to 95% of them singletons. Here the sequenced sample was unstimulated CD8+ T cells sorted from spleen or lymph node cells, taken before intestinal transplant. Receptor source: a human donor who received an intestinal transplant. Each CDR3 is given with its conserved first and last residue. The D gene is left open where the match is weak. The size of a clone is reported for some rows only, either as once, few or many, or as a class for expanded clones.

TRBV4-2	TRBJ2-7	-	-	TGTGCCAGCAGCCAAGATTTGGGGTACGTCTACGAGCAGTACTTC	CASSQDLGYVYEQYF
TRBV28	TRBJ1-5	TRBD1	-	TGTGCCAGCAGTCCAGGGACAGGGGATCAGCCCCAGCATTTT	CASSPGTGDQPQHF
TRBV30	TRBJ2-7	TRBD2	once	TGTGCCTGGAGTGTATTTAGCGGGAGTCCCTACGAGCAGTACTTC	CAWSVFSGSPYEQYF
TRBV9	TRBJ2-1	TRBD2	-	TGTGCCAGTGGGTTGGGGGAGGGTTTCAATGAGCAGTTCTTC	CASGLGEGFNEQFF
TRBV15	TRBJ2-7	-	-	TGTGCCACCAAACCCCGGGGCCCGAGCTACGAGCAGTACTTC	CATKPRGPSYEQYF
TRBV28	TRBJ2-7	-	-	TGTGCCAGCAGTCTCGGAGCCTACGAGCAGTACTTC	CASSLGAYEQYF
TRBV28	TRBJ2-1	-	-	TGTGCCAGCAGTTTATTTGGCCAGGAAAATACCTACAATGAGCAGTTCTTC	CASSLFGQENTYNEQFF
TRBV30	TRBJ1-1	-	-	TGTGCCTGGGATCAGGGGACCACTGAAGCTTTCTTT	CAWDQGTTEAFF
TRBV29-1	TRBJ2-1	-	once	TGCAGCGCCGATGTAGCCGGGGACTCCTTTAATGAGCAGTTCTTC	CSADVAGDSFNEQFF
TRBV19	TRBJ1-1	TRBD1	once	TGTGCCAGTAGTATAGGGTACCCGGGACAGGGATTCGATGCTGAAGCTTTCTTT	CASSIGYPGQGFDAEAFF
TRBV4-2	TRBJ1-3	-	-	TGTGCCAGCAGCCCGCGGACGAACTCTGGAAACACCATATATTTT	CASSPRTNSGNTIYF
TRBV28	TRBJ2-7	-	-	TGTGCCAGCAGTCGCGACCGGTTCAGGAGTAGGTCCTACGAGCAGTACTTC	CASSRDRFRSRSYEQYF
TRBV15	TRBJ2-1	-	few	TGTGCCACCAGCAGAGTGACGGGGGCGGGTTACAATGAGCAGTTCTTC	CATSRVTGAGYNEQFF
TRBV7-2	TRBJ2-2	-	-	TGTGCCAGCAGCCCCAGCTCTATCGGCGGGAAAACCGGGGAGCTGTTTTTT	CASSPSSIGGKTGELFF